This TCR beta chain is from a study of vaccination and CD4 T cells after COVID-19. As for the study in general: The post-COVID samples were taken a median approximately 14 weeks after diagnosis, anywhere from 35 to 161. The cells in question were stimulated using overlapping spike peptides derived from SARS-CoV-2, HCoV-NL63, HCoV-OC43 and HCoV-229E.

This clonotype was observed a few times. Its antigen remains unidentified. Sequencing of cultured CD4+ T cell DNA used the Oncomine TCR Beta short-read assay. TCRdb independently ran MiXCR on the PCR reads; one entry per CDR3 protein. Of 15,000 to 20,000 distinct CDR3 sequences in the sample, approximately 22% are singletons; the top ten hold 7.5% to 8%. The treatment here: roughly nine-day PBMC culture with coronavirus spike peptide pools or control peptides (ViraFEST assay). After removal of 5 bases from V and 2 bases from J, the junction contained 8 bases not matched to a gene. Germline V gives CDR1 SGHTA, CDR2 FQGNSA. This CDR3 has 15 residues.

This receptor was taken from a human donor with COVID-19. The material sequenced was cultured CD4+ T cells from blood. The chain joins TRBV7-2 to TRBJ2-7; 8 nucleotides align to TRBD2. CDR3 coding DNA: TGTGCCAGCAGCCCGCCAGGGACTAGGCCCTACGAGCAGTACTTC. This translates into CASSPPGTRPYEQYF.